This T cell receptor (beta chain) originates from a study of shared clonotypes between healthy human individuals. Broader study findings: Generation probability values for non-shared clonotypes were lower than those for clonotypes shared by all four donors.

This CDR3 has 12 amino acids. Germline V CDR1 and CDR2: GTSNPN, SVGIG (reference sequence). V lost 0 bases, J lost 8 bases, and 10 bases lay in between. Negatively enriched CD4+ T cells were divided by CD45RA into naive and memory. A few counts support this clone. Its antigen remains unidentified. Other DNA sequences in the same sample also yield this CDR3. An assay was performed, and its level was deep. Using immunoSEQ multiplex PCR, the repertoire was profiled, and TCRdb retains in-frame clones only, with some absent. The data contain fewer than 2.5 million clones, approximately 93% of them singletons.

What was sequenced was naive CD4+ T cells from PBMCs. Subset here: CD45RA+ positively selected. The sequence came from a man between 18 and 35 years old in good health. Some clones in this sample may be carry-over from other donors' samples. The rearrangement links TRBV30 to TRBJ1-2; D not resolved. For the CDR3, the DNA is TGTGCCTGGAGTGTTGGTAGGGAGGGCTACACCTTC. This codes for CAWSVGREGYTF. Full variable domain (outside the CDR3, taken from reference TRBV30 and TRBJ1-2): SQTIHQWPATLVQPVGSPLSLECTVEGTSNPNLYWYRQAAGRGLQLLFYSVGIGQISSEVPQNLSASRPQDRQFILSSKKLLLSDSGFYLCAWSVGREGYTFGSGTRLTVV.